Here is one TCR beta chain with its context. The germline V gene has CDR1 SQVTM and CDR2 ANQGSEA. The CDR3 spans 13 residues. Trimming pared 7 bases from V and 4 bases from J, leaving 16 bases between. These data are taken from a study of T-cell memory formation after mild COVID-19. TCRdb reprocessed the 5' RACE reads with MiXCR, giving one entry per CDR3 protein. The sample contains about 360,000 distinct CDR3 sequences, under 15% of which appear only once. The receptor comes from a man in his late teens or twenties who had mild COVID-19 (a few samples of this study predate the infection). Cell type and time point are not known. The genes are TRBV29-1 and TRBJ1-2, with D perhaps matching TRBD1 (6 bases). Sequencing was done on a sample of PBMCs or a T cell subset sorted from them (not recorded which). CDR3 in DNA: TGCAGCGGACAAACAGGGTCCGGCTATGGCTACACCTTC. Protein product: CSGQTGSGYGYTF.